This T cell receptor beta chain stems from a study of low-dose radiotherapy and immunotherapy resistance in tumors. Whole-study context: Cohort 1 got 0.5 Gy per fraction every 2 weeks, 6.5 Gy in total. Intravenous administration to patients comprised nivolumab at 240 mg every two weeks and ipilimumab at 1 mg/kg every six weeks.

cDNA synthesis used a TRAV/TRBV-specific primer set for both chains. The authors ran around 20 PCR cycles to amplify TCRs with a constant-region primer and V-primer adapter. TCRdb processed the reads anew with MiXCR; each CDR3 protein has one entry. Of more than 90,000 distinct CDR3 sequences listed, less than 25% are singletons. This clonotype was seen many times. Time point noted: after trial treatment. Specified treatment: LDRT plus nivolumab, ipilimumab, low-dose cyclophosphamide and aspirin (RACIN trial). The sequence was obtained from a male donor with prostate cancer. Sequences were derived from PBMCs, sampled after low-dose radiotherapy plus immunotherapy.

The CDR3 nucleotides are TGTGCCAGCAGCCAACGGGGCTCCTACAATGAGCAGTTCTTC. The encoded protein is CASSQRGSYNEQFF. The chain joins TRBV3-1 to TRBJ2-1; a possible D gene is TRBD2 (5 bases). V lost 2 bases to trimming and J lost 0 bases, with 5 bases between them. The CDR3 is 14 residues long. Germline V gene data show CDR1 as LGHDT and CDR2 as YNNKEL (reference sequence).